Listed below are T cell receptor beta chains from one sample, sequenced in a study of Graves' ophthalmopathy and Graves' hyperthyroidism. TCRdb ran MiXCR on the multiplex PCR reads and lists one entry per CDR3 protein. The table includes a few hundred thousand distinct CDR3 sequences, about 18% detected once. The sample consisted of peripheral blood. The receptors come from an adult woman with stable Graves' hyperthyroidism. The CDR3 runs from the conserved cysteine through the conserved F or W. Fields, in order: J gene, D gene, V gene, clone size, CDR3 protein, CDR3 DNA. D genes are given only for firm matches. Only part of the rows carry a size: once, few, many, or a class if the clone is expanded.

J gene: TRBJ1-6
D gene: .
V gene: TRBV15
clone size: many
CDR3 protein: CATSQGLSSYNSPLHF
CDR3 DNA: TGTGCCACCAGCCAGGGTCTTAGCTCCTATAATTCACCCCTCCACTTT

J gene: TRBJ2-5
D gene: TRBD1
V gene: TRBV12-3/TRBV12-4
clone size: many
CDR3 protein: CASRVRGRGETQYF
CDR3 DNA: TGTGCCAGCAGGGTCAGGGGGCGTGGAGAGACCCAGTACTTC

J gene: TRBJ2-5
D gene: .
V gene: TRBV28
clone size: few
CDR3 protein: CASSIGPEQETQYF
CDR3 DNA: TGTGCCAGCAGTATCGGGCCAGAACAAGAGACCCAGTACTTC

J gene: TRBJ2-7
D gene: .
V gene: TRBV6-1
clone size: many
CDR3 protein: CASSAQEGAYEQYF
CDR3 DNA: TGTGCCAGCAGTGCACAGGAGGGGGCCTACGAGCAGTACTTC

J gene: TRBJ2-7
D gene: .
V gene: TRBV15
clone size: many
CDR3 protein: CATSRGTVRPYEQYF
CDR3 DNA: TGTGCCACCAGCAGAGGGACAGTCCGACCCTACGAGCAGTACTTC

J gene: TRBJ1-3
D gene: .
V gene: TRBV4-3
clone size: many
CDR3 protein: CASSQDVALAGPGNTIYF
CDR3 DNA: TGCGCCAGCAGCCAAGATGTGGCCTTAGCGGGTCCCGGAAACACCATATATTTT

J gene: TRBJ2-2
D gene: TRBD2
V gene: TRBV9
clone size: few
CDR3 protein: CASSVNSRAGDTGELFF
CDR3 DNA: TGTGCCAGCAGCGTCAATTCCCGGGCGGGGGACACCGGGGAGCTGTTTTTT

J gene: TRBJ2-7
D gene: .
V gene: TRBV4-2
clone size: many
CDR3 protein: CASSQGASHSYEQYF
CDR3 DNA: TGTGCCAGCAGCCAAGGGGCCAGCCACTCCTACGAGCAGTACTTC

J gene: TRBJ1-5
D gene: .
V gene: TRBV28
clone size: many
CDR3 protein: CASSFPHGSNQPQHF
CDR3 DNA: TGTGCCAGCAGTTTTCCTCACGGTAGCAATCAGCCCCAGCATTTT

J gene: TRBJ1-3
D gene: TRBD1
V gene: TRBV6-4
clone size: many
CDR3 protein: CASSDLRDRRHSGNTIYF
CDR3 DNA: TGTGCCAGCAGTGACCTCCGGGACAGGCGCCACTCTGGAAACACCATATATTTT

J gene: TRBJ2-7
D gene: .
V gene: TRBV12-3/TRBV12-4
clone size: many
CDR3 protein: CASSLTQSRYEQYF
CDR3 DNA: TGTGCCAGCAGTTTAACACAGTCCCGCTACGAGCAGTACTTC

J gene: TRBJ2-7
D gene: .
V gene: TRBV5-1
clone size: few
CDR3 protein: CASSLASVAGSYEQYF
CDR3 DNA: TGCGCCAGCAGCTTGGCGAGCGTCGCGGGTTCCTACGAGCAGTACTTC

J gene: TRBJ1-5
D gene: TRBD1
V gene: TRBV19
clone size: many
CDR3 protein: CASNLPGQSNQPQHF
CDR3 DNA: TGTGCCAGCAATCTTCCGGGACAGAGCAATCAGCCCCAGCATTTT

J gene: TRBJ2-7
D gene: .
V gene: TRBV4-1
clone size: many
CDR3 protein: CASSQGWGHEQYF
CDR3 DNA: TGCGCCAGCAGCCAGGGATGGGGCCACGAGCAGTACTTC

J gene: TRBJ1-1
D gene: .
V gene: TRBV6-5
clone size: many
CDR3 protein: CASSSGLTEAFF
CDR3 DNA: TGTGCCAGCAGTTCCGGACTTACTGAAGCTTTCTTT

J gene: TRBJ2-5
D gene: .
V gene: TRBV7-6
clone size: many
CDR3 protein: CASSSPYERKETQYF
CDR3 DNA: TGTGCCAGCAGCTCCCCCTACGAGAGGAAAGAGACCCAGTACTTC

J gene: TRBJ2-5
D gene: .
V gene: TRBV6-2/TRBV6-3
clone size: few
CDR3 protein: CASTGLETQYF
CDR3 DNA: TGTGCCAGCACAGGATTGGAGACCCAGTACTTC

J gene: TRBJ1-2
D gene: TRBD1
V gene: TRBV5-1
clone size: .
CDR3 protein: CASSKGQLAGYGYTF
CDR3 DNA: TGCGCCAGCAGCAAGGGACAGCTCGCAGGCTATGGCTACACCTTC

J gene: TRBJ1-1
D gene: TRBD1
V gene: TRBV25-1
clone size: many
CDR3 protein: CASSNRGPNTEAFF
CDR3 DNA: TGTGCCAGCAGTAACAGGGGGCCGAACACTGAAGCTTTCTTT

J gene: TRBJ1-5
D gene: .
V gene: TRBV20-1
clone size: many
CDR3 protein: CSARGSGANQPQHF
CDR3 DNA: TGCAGTGCTAGAGGGTCCGGTGCCAATCAGCCCCAGCATTTT

J gene: TRBJ1-6
D gene: .
V gene: TRBV11-2
clone size: many
CDR3 protein: CASSRTNVGSPLHF
CDR3 DNA: TGTGCCAGCAGCCGGACCAACGTTGGGTCACCCCTCCACTTT

J gene: TRBJ2-7
D gene: .
V gene: TRBV20-1
clone size: few
CDR3 protein: CSARASGHSDEQYF
CDR3 DNA: TGCAGTGCTAGAGCGAGCGGCCACTCCGACGAGCAGTACTTC

J gene: TRBJ1-1
D gene: TRBD1
V gene: TRBV28
clone size: many
CDR3 protein: CASKHTGRTGPNTEAFF
CDR3 DNA: TGTGCCAGCAAGCATACAGGCAGGACAGGACCTAACACTGAAGCTTTCTTT

J gene: TRBJ2-5
D gene: TRBD1
V gene: TRBV7-8
clone size: many
CDR3 protein: CASSLQRTGWGETQYF
CDR3 DNA: TGTGCCAGCAGCTTACAGCGGACAGGCTGGGGAGAGACCCAGTACTTC

J gene: TRBJ2-5
D gene: .
V gene: TRBV6-2/TRBV6-3
clone size: many
CDR3 protein: CASSPPAETQYF
CDR3 DNA: TGTGCCAGCAGTCCCCCGGCAGAGACCCAGTACTTC

J gene: TRBJ2-2
D gene: .
V gene: TRBV7-8
clone size: many
CDR3 protein: CASSLTDTTGELFF
CDR3 DNA: TGTGCCAGCAGCCTCACAGACACCACCGGGGAGCTGTTTTTT

J gene: TRBJ1-5
D gene: .
V gene: TRBV10-3
clone size: many
CDR3 protein: CAISSGGNQPQHF
CDR3 DNA: TGTGCCATCAGCTCCGGCGGAAATCAGCCCCAGCATTTT

J gene: TRBJ1-6
D gene: .
V gene: TRBV3-1
clone size: many
CDR3 protein: CASSQGGTLSPLHF
CDR3 DNA: TGTGCCAGCAGCCAGGGAGGAACTCTATCACCCCTCCACTTT

J gene: TRBJ2-5
D gene: .
V gene: TRBV20-1
clone size: .
CDR3 protein: CSARELNSAETQYF
CDR3 DNA: TGCAGTGCTAGAGAACTCAACTCGGCAGAGACCCAGTACTTC

J gene: TRBJ2-6
D gene: .
V gene: TRBV6-1
clone size: many
CDR3 protein: CASSGLGANVLTF
CDR3 DNA: TGTGCCAGCAGTGGGCTTGGGGCCAACGTCCTGACTTTC

J gene: TRBJ2-7
D gene: .
V gene: TRBV11-2
clone size: many
CDR3 protein: CASSSWDSPSYEQYF
CDR3 DNA: TGTGCCAGCAGCTCGTGGGACTCCCCCTCCTACGAGCAGTACTTC

J gene: TRBJ2-2
D gene: TRBD1
V gene: TRBV6-2/TRBV6-3
clone size: many
CDR3 protein: CASSRDRGQGELFF
CDR3 DNA: TGTGCCAGCAGTCGGGACAGGGGGCAGGGGGAGCTGTTTTTT

J gene: TRBJ2-4
D gene: .
V gene: TRBV20-1
clone size: few
CDR3 protein: CSAGGGAIAKNIQYF
CDR3 DNA: TGCAGTGCCGGGGGAGGTGCCATAGCCAAAAACATTCAGTACTTC

J gene: TRBJ2-7
D gene: .
V gene: TRBV28
clone size: many
CDR3 protein: CASSLVWAEQYF
CDR3 DNA: TGTGCCAGCAGTTTAGTATGGGCCGAGCAGTACTTC

J gene: TRBJ1-5
D gene: TRBD1
V gene: TRBV5-5
clone size: few
CDR3 protein: CASSDGTGGQPQHF
CDR3 DNA: TGTGCCAGCAGCGACGGGACAGGGGGACAGCCCCAGCATTTT

J gene: TRBJ2-5
D gene: .
V gene: TRBV12-3/TRBV12-4
clone size: many
CDR3 protein: CASSLVAAVQETQYF
CDR3 DNA: TGTGCCAGCAGTTTGGTGGCGGCGGTCCAAGAGACCCAGTACTTC

J gene: TRBJ1-2
D gene: .
V gene: TRBV19
clone size: many
CDR3 protein: CASKDGYYGYTF
CDR3 DNA: TGTGCCAGTAAGGACGGATACTATGGCTACACCTTC

J gene: TRBJ2-4
D gene: .
V gene: TRBV2
clone size: few
CDR3 protein: CATYLGEANIQYF
CDR3 DNA: TGTGCCACTTATCTGGGGGAGGCGAACATTCAGTACTTC

J gene: TRBJ1-6
D gene: .
V gene: TRBV28
clone size: .
CDR3 protein: CASSGGRALMGNSPLHF
CDR3 DNA: TGTGCCAGCAGTGGGGGACGAGCGTTGATGGGTAATTCACCCCTCCACTTT

J gene: TRBJ2-7
D gene: TRBD2
V gene: TRBV28
clone size: few
CDR3 protein: CASSSLPATSGSYEQYF
CDR3 DNA: TGTGCCAGCAGTTCCCTCCCTGCGACTAGCGGGAGCTACGAGCAGTACTTC

J gene: TRBJ1-3
D gene: .
V gene: TRBV3-1
clone size: .
CDR3 protein: CASRDRDQSSGNTIYF
CDR3 DNA: TGTGCCAGCAGGGACCGGGACCAGAGCTCTGGAAACACCATATATTTT

J gene: TRBJ1-2
D gene: .
V gene: TRBV12-3/TRBV12-4
clone size: .
CDR3 protein: CASSPPGDWGYGYTF
CDR3 DNA: TGTGCCAGCAGCCCACCCGGAGACTGGGGGTATGGCTACACCTTC

J gene: TRBJ2-7
D gene: .
V gene: TRBV11-2
clone size: many
CDR3 protein: CASRRGSSPRKDEQYF
CDR3 DNA: TGTGCCAGCAGGAGGGGGAGTAGCCCCCGTAAGGACGAGCAGTACTTC

J gene: TRBJ2-7
D gene: TRBD2
V gene: TRBV29-1
clone size: many
CDR3 protein: CSVALGLALGEQYF
CDR3 DNA: TGCAGCGTTGCATTAGGACTAGCACTAGGCGAGCAGTACTTC

J gene: TRBJ1-1
D gene: TRBD1
V gene: TRBV20-1
clone size: many
CDR3 protein: CSANKDRGAGEAFF
CDR3 DNA: TGCAGTGCTAACAAAGACAGGGGGGCAGGTGAAGCTTTCTTT

J gene: TRBJ1-1
D gene: TRBD1
V gene: TRBV27
clone size: medium-sized
CDR3 protein: CASSLSDRERPEAFF
CDR3 DNA: TGTGCCAGCAGTCTGTCCGACAGGGAACGACCTGAAGCTTTCTTT